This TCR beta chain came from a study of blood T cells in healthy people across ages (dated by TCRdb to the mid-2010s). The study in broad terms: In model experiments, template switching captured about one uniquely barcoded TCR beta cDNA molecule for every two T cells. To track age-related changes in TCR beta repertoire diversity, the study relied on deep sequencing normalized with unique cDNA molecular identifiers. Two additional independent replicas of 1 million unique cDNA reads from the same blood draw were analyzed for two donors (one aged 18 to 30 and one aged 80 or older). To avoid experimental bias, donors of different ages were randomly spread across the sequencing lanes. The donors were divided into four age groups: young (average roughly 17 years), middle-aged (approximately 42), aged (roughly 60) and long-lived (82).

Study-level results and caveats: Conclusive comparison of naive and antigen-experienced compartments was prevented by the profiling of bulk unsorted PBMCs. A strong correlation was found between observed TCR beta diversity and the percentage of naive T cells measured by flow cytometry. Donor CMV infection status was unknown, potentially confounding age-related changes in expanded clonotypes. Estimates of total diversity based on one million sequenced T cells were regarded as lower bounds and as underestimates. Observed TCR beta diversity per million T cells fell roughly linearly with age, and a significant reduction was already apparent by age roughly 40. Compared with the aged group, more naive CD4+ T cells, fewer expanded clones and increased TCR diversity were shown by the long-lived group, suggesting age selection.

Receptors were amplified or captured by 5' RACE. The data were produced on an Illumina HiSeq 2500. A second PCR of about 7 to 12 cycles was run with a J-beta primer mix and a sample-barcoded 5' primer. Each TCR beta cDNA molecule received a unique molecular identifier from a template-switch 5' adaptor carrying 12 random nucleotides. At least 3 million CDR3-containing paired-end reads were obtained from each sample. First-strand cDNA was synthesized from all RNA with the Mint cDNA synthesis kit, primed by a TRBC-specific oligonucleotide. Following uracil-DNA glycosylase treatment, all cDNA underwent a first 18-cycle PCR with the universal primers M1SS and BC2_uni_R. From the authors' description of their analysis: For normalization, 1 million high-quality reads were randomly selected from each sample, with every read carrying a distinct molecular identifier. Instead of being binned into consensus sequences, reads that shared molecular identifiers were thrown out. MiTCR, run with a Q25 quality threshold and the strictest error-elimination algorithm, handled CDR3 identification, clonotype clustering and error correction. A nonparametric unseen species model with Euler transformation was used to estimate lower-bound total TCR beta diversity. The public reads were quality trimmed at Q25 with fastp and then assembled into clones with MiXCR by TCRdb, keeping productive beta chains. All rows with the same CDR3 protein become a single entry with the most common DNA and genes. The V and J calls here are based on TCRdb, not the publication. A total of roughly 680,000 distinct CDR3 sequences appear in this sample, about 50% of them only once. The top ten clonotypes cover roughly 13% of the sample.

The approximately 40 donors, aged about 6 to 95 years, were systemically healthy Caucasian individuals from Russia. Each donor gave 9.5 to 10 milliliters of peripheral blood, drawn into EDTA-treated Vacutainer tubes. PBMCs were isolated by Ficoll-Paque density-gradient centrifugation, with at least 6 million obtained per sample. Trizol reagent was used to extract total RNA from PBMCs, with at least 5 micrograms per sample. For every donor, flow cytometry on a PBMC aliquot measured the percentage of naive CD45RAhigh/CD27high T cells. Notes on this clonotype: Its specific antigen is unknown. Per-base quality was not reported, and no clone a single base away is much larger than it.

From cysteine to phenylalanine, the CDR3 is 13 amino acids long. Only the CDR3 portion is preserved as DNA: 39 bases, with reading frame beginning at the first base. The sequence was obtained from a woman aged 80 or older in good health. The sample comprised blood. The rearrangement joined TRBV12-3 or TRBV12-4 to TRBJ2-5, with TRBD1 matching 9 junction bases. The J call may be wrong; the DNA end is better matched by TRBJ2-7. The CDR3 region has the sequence CASSRGQGGEQYF. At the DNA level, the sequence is TGTGCCAGCAGCAGGGGACAGGGTGGCGAGCAGTACTTC.